This T cell receptor beta chain was sequenced for a study of blood T cell repertoires in COVID-19. Turning to the study itself: In each case, the material was cDNA or gDNA derived from T cells, B-cell-depleted T cells, or PBMCs.

In the authors' methods: The assay estimated nucleated cells by amplifying reference gene primers. TCRdb's table, derived via immunoSEQ multiplex PCR, lists solely in-frame clones and lacks some. Clonal size and the V and J genes are those of that table, whereas D and trimming came from the DNA. Of under 300,000 clones in the sample, 86% are singletons; the top ten hold 2.2%. Germline V gene sequence: CDR1 GTSNPN, CDR2 SVGIG (reference sequence). The germline V and J ends were trimmed by 2 bases and 7 bases, with 14 bases remaining between them. This CDR3 region has 13 residues. This clone was observed a few times.

This chain joins TRBV30 and TRBJ1-2, with D uncertain. Sequences were obtained from peripheral blood. The TCR comes from a young man who had recovered from COVID-19. The CDR3 reads CAWSFNGFGGYTF. DNA of the CDR3: TGTGCCTGGAGTTTCAACGGGTTCGGTGGCTACACCTTC.